The 25 T cell receptor beta chains below come from one sample, sequenced in a study of vaccination effects on CD4 cells after COVID-19. Viral peptide pools were used in the ViraFEST assay to expand antigen-specific CD4+ T cells, and sequencing came afterward. Upon completion of around 9 days in culture, CD4+ T cells were isolated. Vaccination of participants consisted of two doses of either the BNT162b2 or mRNA-1273 vaccine. What these receptors recognize is not known. Assay: immunoSEQ multiplex PCR; the TCRdb copy retains only in-frame clones and omits some. The data show some 30,000 clones, with roughly four fifths seen just once and 14% held by the top ten. The sample in question was CD4+ T cells from PBMCs cultured with HCoV-229E spike peptides, obtained after COVID-19 vaccination. Receptors originate from a human donor who received a COVID-19 vaccine.

This chain joins TRBV4-1 and TRBJ1-1, with 7 bases fitting TRBD1. The CDR3 sequence is 14 residues long. The V segment lost 5 bases and the J segment 3 bases; nucleotides outside the gene matches: 6. Per the germline V gene, CDR1 is MGHRA and CDR2 is YSYEKL. The DNA of the CDR3 is TGCGCCAGCAGCTCGCCAACAGGGGACACTGAAGCTTTCTTT. Encoded protein: CASSSPTGDTEAFF.

The genes are TRBV24-1 and TRBJ1-2; D is uncertain. The CDR3 consists of 12 residues. Germline V gene data show CDR1 as KGHDR and CDR2 as SFDVKD. Trimming stripped 1 base from V and 4 bases from J, with 3 bases between. The CDR3 spells CATSDLGYGYTF. In DNA, the CDR3 is TGTGCCACCAGTGATTTAGGCTATGGCTACACCTTC.

The chain has TRBV2 and TRBJ2-1, with 10 bases fitting TRBD2. This CDR3 is 16 amino acids long. The germline V gene encodes CDR1 SNHLY and CDR2 FYNNEI. J gave up 4 bases and V 10 bases, and 13 bases lay outside the gene matches. CDR3 DNA: TGTGCCACGAAGACGGTCGCTAGCGGGAGTTACAATGAGCAGTTCTTC. Translation: CATKTVASGSYNEQFF.

This chain joins TRBV11-2 and TRBJ2-7; 7 bases are a match to TRBD2. The CDR3 is 15 amino acids. V lost 4 bases to trimming and J lost 5 bases; unmatched junction nucleotides: 11. Germline V CDR1 and CDR2: SGHAT, FQNNGV. The CDR3 nucleotides are TGTGCCAGCAGCTCGATACGGGAGGCCGGGCACGAGCAGTACTTC. Its protein is CASSSIREAGHEQYF.

The V gene is TRBV3-1 (or the pseudogene TRBV3-2), the J gene TRBJ1-3; D gene unclear. CDR1 is LGHDT and CDR2 is YNNKEL in the germline V gene (reference sequence). The CDR3 length is 15 residues. Trimming stripped 4 bases from V and 7 bases from J, with 17 bases between. In DNA, the CDR3 is TGTGCCAGCAGCCTGGCGGACCACGTTTGGAACACCATATATTTT. Its translation: CASSLADHVWNTIYF.

CDR3 DNA sequence: TGTGCCTGGAGTGTACTAAATGGACAGGGGAATTCACCCCTCCACTTT. Its protein is CAWSVLNGQGNSPLHF. This chain connects TRBV30 to TRBJ1-6, with 9 bases matching TRBD1. V dropped 0 bases and J dropped 7; count of bases not matched to a gene: 7. Germline V gives CDR1 GTSNPN, CDR2 SVGIG (reference sequence). This CDR3 has 16 residues.

The chain couples TRBV13 to TRBJ1-3; D perhaps matches TRBD1 (6 bases). The CDR3 length is 15 residues. V lost 5 bases and J 0 bases, leaving 11 bases between the germline ends. CDR1 is PRHDT and CDR2 is FYEKMQ in the germline V gene (reference sequence). This CDR3 reads CASSGQINSGNTIYF. The DNA of the CDR3 is TGTGCCAGCAGCGGACAGATTAACTCTGGAAACACCATATATTTT.

By share, this clone counts as medium-sized. V and J are TRBV3-1 (or the pseudogene TRBV3-2) and TRBJ1-6, with 7 positions matching TRBD1. Germline assignment: CDR1 LGHDT and CDR2 YNNKEL (reference sequence). The CDR3 totals 15 residues. J was trimmed by 4 bases and V by 5 bases; bases with no gene match: 5. The CDR3 region has the DNA TGTGCCAGCAGCGCACGGACAGGTTATAATTCACCCCTCCACTTT. Translating it yields CASSARTGYNSPLHF.

The table lists this clone with a few counts. The V and J genes are TRBV7-7 and TRBJ2-2, with TRBD2 as a possible D gene (5 bases). The V gene lost 5 bases and the J gene lost 5 bases, with 15 bases spanning the gap. This CDR3 is built from 15 residues. The germline V gene encodes CDR1 SSHAT and CDR2 FNYEAQ (reference sequence). Written as DNA, the CDR3 is TGTGCCAGCAGCCGGACTCTCGGGTGGACCGGGGAGCTGTTTTTT. Protein: CASSRTLGWTGELFF.

This clone was counted only a few times. The V gene is TRBV5-6, the J gene TRBJ1-6; a weak D match, TRBD1 (5 bases). V lost 4 bases to trimming and J lost 0 bases, with 11 bases between them. This CDR3 is 16 amino acids long. Germline CDR1 and CDR2: SGHDT and YYEEEE. The CDR3 sequence: CASSRTPSSYNSPLHF. CDR3 DNA: TGTGCCAGCAGCCGGACACCCAGCTCCTATAATTCACCCCTCCACTTT.

This clone was detected a few times. This chain uses TRBV23-1 with TRBJ2-2, with D perhaps TRBD1 or TRBD2 (5 bases each). TRBV23-1 is noted as an ORF with a role that remains uncertain. Deletions cut 4 bases from V and 6 bases from J, with 24 bases between. This CDR3 has 18 residues. In DNA form, the CDR3 reads TGCGCCAGCAGTCGCCCTTCAGGGAGTGACAGCGGAGCCGGGGAGCTGTTTTTT. Amino acid sequence: CASSRPSGSDSGAGELFF.

The chain has TRBV6-4 and TRBJ2-3; 7 bases match TRBD2. CDR3 size: 15 residues. Losses at the gene ends were 6 bases for V and 0 bases for J; bases not matched to a gene: 6. Germline CDR1 is MRHNA and CDR2 is SNTAGT. CDR3 residues: CASSEGTTSTDTQYF. CDR3 DNA sequence: TGTGCCAGCAGCGAAGGGACTACTAGCACAGATACGCAGTATTTT.

The chain combines TRBV29-1 with TRBJ1-1; no clear D. The CDR3 runs 13 residues. Germline-derived CDR1 and CDR2 are SQVTM and ANQGSEA. Trimming left V 5 bases short and J 5 bases short, with 15 bases between. Written as DNA, the CDR3 is TGCAGCGTTTCCACCTCGGGGAGGACTGAAGCTTTCTTT. It translates to CSVSTSGRTEAFF.

V and J are TRBV30 and TRBJ1-6; the D is unclear. This CDR3 is 14 amino acids long. Trimming cost V 5 bases and J 9 bases, with 17 bases left between them. Germline V lookup: CDR1 GTSNPN, CDR2 SVGIG (reference sequence). The CDR3 nucleotides read TGTGCCTGGGCCGCAGGAGGCAGGCCTTCACCCCTCCACTTT. Its translation is CAWAAGGRPSPLHF.

The chain employs TRBV3-1 (or the pseudogene TRBV3-2) and TRBJ1-2, with D possibly TRBD1 on 5 matching bases. Per germline, CDR1 LGHDT and CDR2 YNNKEL (reference sequence). V gave up 2 bases and J gave up 7 bases, with 17 bases separating them. CDR3 length: 15 amino acids. The CDR3 loop is CASSQQAAGIAGYTF. Written as DNA, the CDR3 is TGTGCCAGCAGCCAACAAGCCGCAGGGATCGCTGGCTACACCTTC.

The J gene is TRBJ1-1, the V gene TRBV5-5, with D uncertain. Germline values: CDR1 SGHKS, CDR2 YYEKEE (reference sequence). V lost 4 bases, J lost 2 bases, and 18 bases lay in between. This CDR3 region has 16 residues. This chain's CDR3 is CASSKPMGGENTEAFF. CDR3 DNA: TGTGCCAGCAGCAAACCTATGGGTGGGGAAAACACTGAAGCTTTCTTT.

This clone was picked up one time. The J gene is TRBJ2-7, the V gene TRBV28, with a weak D call TRBD2 (5 bases). V lost 7 bases and J 2 bases, leaving 18 bases between the germline ends. This CDR3 is 15 amino acids long. Germline-derived CDR1 and CDR2 are MDHEN and SYDVKM. The DNA for the CDR3 is TGTGCCAGCATCTCAGAAGGCGGGCTGACCTACGAGCAGTACTTC. Its protein is CASISEGGLTYEQYF. Complete variable domain (other parts from reference TRBV28 and TRBJ2-7): DVKVTQSSRYLVKRTGEKVFLECVQDMDHENMFWYRQDPGLGLRLIYFSYDVKMKEKGDIPEGYSVSREKKERFSLILESASTNQTSMYLCASISEGGLTYEQYFGPGTRLTVT.

The chain is built from TRBV2 and TRBJ1-6, with TRBD1 as a possible D gene (6 bases). The germline V gene encodes CDR1 SNHLY and CDR2 FYNNEI. The ends were cut back, 6 bases at V and 0 bases at J, with 12 bases in the middle. CDR3 length: 16 amino acids. The CDR3 protein is CASRQDSSSYNSPLHF. The CDR3 region has the DNA TGTGCCAGCAGGCAGGACAGCAGCTCCTATAATTCACCCCTCCACTTT.

The chain joins TRBV9 to TRBJ1-2, with D unclear. Germline assignment: CDR1 SGDLS and CDR2 YYNGEE. This CDR3 is 15 amino acids long. V gave up 0 bases and J gave up 6 bases, with 15 bases separating them. Here the CDR3 DNA reads TGTGCCAGCAGCGTAGAGGCGGGCCCGGGAAATGGCTACACCTTC. It yields the protein CASSVEAGPGNGYTF.

The rearrangement uses TRBV6-5 and TRBJ1-2, with 9 bases fitting TRBD1. Trimming removed 6 bases from V and 4 bases from J; junction bases left unmatched: 6. The CDR3 extends over 14 amino acids. The germline gives CDR1 MNHEY, CDR2 SVGAGI. The CDR3 nucleotides read TGTGCCAGCAGGGACAGGGGCGGCCTCTATGGCTACACCTTC. Translated: CASRDRGGLYGYTF.

The genes are TRBV23-1 and TRBJ1-1; a possible D gene is TRBD1 (6 bases). TRBV23-1 is sorted into the ORF group, with uncertain function. V lost 2 bases and J lost 6, with 19 bases in between. The CDR3 covers 16 residues. In DNA, the CDR3 is TGCGCCAGCAGTCAAGAATTAACAGGGCTTCGGGCTGAAGCTTTCTTT. Translated, it gives CASSQELTGLRAEAFF.

J is TRBJ2-7 and V is TRBV6-5; 10 bases align to TRBD1. The V gene end was trimmed by 2 bases and the J gene end by 2 bases; junction bases not matched to a gene: 0. The CDR3 runs to 14 residues. The germline gives CDR1 MNHEY, CDR2 SVGAGI. The CDR3 spells CASSYGTGAYEQYF. The DNA for the CDR3 is TGTGCCAGCAGTTACGGGACAGGGGCCTACGAGCAGTACTTC.

DNA of the CDR3: TGTGCCAGCAGCCCTACTGGCGGTCTCACCTACGAGCAGTACTTC. This encodes CASSPTGGLTYEQYF. This chain links TRBV5-4 with TRBJ2-7; no clear D. V lost 4 bases and J 2 bases, leaving 16 bases between the germline ends. Germline lookup yields CDR1 SGHNT and CDR2 YYREEE (reference sequence). This CDR3 contains 15 residues.

This clone was counted between two and nine times. V is TRBV18 and J is TRBJ1-4, with D perhaps matching TRBD1 (6 bases). CDR3 length: 15 residues. The ends were cut back, 4 bases at V and 3 bases at J, with 12 bases in the middle. Germline CDR1 KGHSH, CDR2 LQKENI. CDR3: CASSHRDIANEKLFF. For the CDR3, the DNA is TGTGCCAGCTCACACCGGGACATTGCTAATGAAAAACTGTTTTTT.

This rearrangement joins TRBV19 to TRBJ2-4, with 11 positions matching TRBD1. The V and J ends lost 5 bases and 0 bases, in that order; junction bases with no gene match: 9. Germline V CDR1 and CDR2: LNHDA, SQIVND (reference sequence). The CDR3 totals 18 residues. Here the CDR3 DNA reads TGTGCCAGTAGTTTCGGGACAGGGGGGTTTATAGCCAAAAACATTCAGTACTTC. It encodes CASSFGTGGFIAKNIQYF.